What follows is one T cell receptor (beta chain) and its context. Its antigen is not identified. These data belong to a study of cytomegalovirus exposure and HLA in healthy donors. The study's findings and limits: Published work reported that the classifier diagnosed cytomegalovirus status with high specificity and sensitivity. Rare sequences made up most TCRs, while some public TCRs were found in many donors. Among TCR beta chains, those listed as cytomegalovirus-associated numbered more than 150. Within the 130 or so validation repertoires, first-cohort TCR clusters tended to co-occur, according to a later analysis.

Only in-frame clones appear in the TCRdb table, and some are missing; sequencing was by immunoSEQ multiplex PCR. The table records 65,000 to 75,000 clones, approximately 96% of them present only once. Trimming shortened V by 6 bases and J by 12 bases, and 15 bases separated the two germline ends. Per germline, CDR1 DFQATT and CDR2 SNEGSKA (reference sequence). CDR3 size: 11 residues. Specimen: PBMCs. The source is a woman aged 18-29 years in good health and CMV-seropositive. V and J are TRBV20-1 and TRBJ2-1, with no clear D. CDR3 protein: CSATQPRVQFF. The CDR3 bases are TGCAGTGCCACCCAGCCCCGGGTGCAGTTCTTC.